Presented here are 4 T cell receptor beta chains from one specimen sequenced in a study of blood T cell repertoires in COVID-19. Assay: immunoSEQ multiplex PCR; the TCRdb copy retains only in-frame clones and omits some. The sample lists approximately 280,000 clones, approximately 90% occurring once. Sequencing used peripheral blood. The source of these receptors is a middle-aged man with acute or convalescent COVID-19.

This clone was observed a single time. This chain joins TRBV10-3 and TRBJ1-2, with TRBD1 matching over 10 bases. J was trimmed by 7 bases and V by 6 bases; bases with no gene match: 5. The germline V gene encodes CDR1 ENHRY and CDR2 SYGVKD. There are 13 residues in the CDR3. CDR3 bases: TGTGCCATCAGGACAGGGGGCCAGGGTGGCTACACCTTC. This codes for CAIRTGGQGGYTF.

This clone was observed once. V and J are TRBV27 and TRBJ1-2; D uncertain. The CDR3 consists of 13 residues. Germline loops: CDR1 MNHEY, CDR2 SMNVEV (reference sequence). Trimming left V 5 bases short and J 6 bases short, with 13 bases between. The CDR3 loop is CASSPAPRDGYTF. In nucleotides, the CDR3 is TGTGCCAGCAGTCCAGCACCGAGGGATGGCTACACCTTC.

The V call is TRBV13, the J call TRBJ2-1, with 7 bases lining up with TRBD1. Unmatched junction bases numbered 10, after V lost 6 bases and J lost 2 bases. Germline assignment: CDR1 PRHDT and CDR2 FYEKMQ (reference sequence). The CDR3 consists of 16 residues. CDR3 loop: CASSPPPGGAYNEQFF. DNA of the CDR3: TGTGCCAGCAGTCCCCCGCCAGGGGGAGCCTACAATGAGCAGTTCTTC.

The chain joins TRBV3-1 (or the pseudogene TRBV3-2) to TRBJ1-1; D call uncertain. The CDR3 covers 12 residues. Germline CDR1 LGHDT, CDR2 YNNKEL (reference sequence). V was pared by 6 bases and J by 1 base, with 6 bases between. Written as DNA, the CDR3 is TGTGCCAGCAGTCGGAGGAACACTGAAGCTTTCTTT. Its translation is CASSRRNTEAFF.